This entry lists 28 T cell receptor beta chains sequenced from one sample in a study of blood T cell repertoires in COVID-19. Here immunoSEQ multiplex PCR was the method, and the copy in TCRdb shows in-frame clones only, minus some. The table includes 200,000 to 300,000 clones, approximately 80% detected once. The sample comprised peripheral blood. The source is a woman in her fifties or sixties with active or convalescent COVID-19.

This chain joins TRBV6-5 and TRBJ2-4, with 7 bases fitting TRBD1. Per the germline V gene, CDR1 is MNHEY and CDR2 is SVGAGI. Trimming cost V 9 bases and J 5 bases; bases outside gene matches: 4. This CDR3 spans 12 amino acids. The CDR3 bases are TGTGCCAGTCGACAGGGCCAAAACATTCAGTACTTC. Protein: CASRQGQNIQYF.

This sequence joins TRBV5-6 and TRBJ1-2; 10 bases match TRBD1. CDR1 and CDR2 from the germline V gene are SGHDT and YYEEEE. CDR3 length equals 17 residues. Losses at the gene ends were 2 bases for V and 4 bases for J; bases not matched to a gene: 11. The CDR3 nucleotides are TGTGCCAGCAGCTTCGGGACAGGGGAGGGCGACATCTATGGCTACACCTTC. Protein product: CASSFGTGEGDIYGYTF.

This chain connects TRBV11-3 to TRBJ2-1; 7 nucleotides line up with TRBD1. V was clipped by 5 bases and J by 4 bases; unmatched bases: 11. Per the germline V gene, CDR1 is SGHNT and CDR2 is YENEEA. CDR3 length: 16 residues. The CDR3, as DNA: TGTGCCAGCAGCCCAAGGGAACAGGGGCTTTACAATGAGCAGTTCTTC. Translated, it gives CASSPREQGLYNEQFF.

The chain recombines TRBV3-1 (or the pseudogene TRBV3-2) with TRBJ1-6, with 8 bases aligning to TRBD1. Per the germline V gene, CDR1 is LGHDT and CDR2 is YNNKEL (reference sequence). The CDR3 consists of 14 residues. The J segment lost 8 bases and the V segment lost 5 bases, leaving 5 bases of the junction unmatched. The DNA of the CDR3 is TGTGCCAGCAGCTTCACAGGGGGTCATTCACCCCTCCACTTT. This sequence encodes CASSFTGGHSPLHF.

The chain joins TRBV21-1 to TRBJ2-7; the table's TRBD2 call for D was not verified on the DNA. TRBV21-1 is marked as a pseudogene. This CDR3 contains 15 residues. The DNA for the CDR3 is TGTGCCAGCAGCAAGTCTTCCTATGATTCCTACGAGCAGTACGTC. It codes for CASSKSSYDSYEQYV.

In DNA form, the CDR3 reads TGTGCCAGCAGTGAATTAAGAGGGATGGAGACCCAGTACTTC. It specifies CASSELRGMETQYF. The rearrangement joins TRBV25-1 to TRBJ2-5; TRBD2 is a possible D gene (5 bases). Per the germline V gene, CDR1 is MGHDK and CDR2 is SYGVNS. This CDR3 comprises 14 residues. V lost 1 base and J lost 5, with 11 bases in between.

The chain uses TRBV5-1 and TRBJ2-5, with 13 bases identical to TRBD2. CDR3 length: 16 residues. V gave up 1 base and J gave up 5 bases; unmatched junction bases: 5. Germline CDR1 and CDR2: SGHRS and YFSETQ. The CDR3 DNA reads as TGCGCCAGCAGCTTGAGACTAGCGGGGGGCCGGGAGACCCAGTACTTC. Translated: CASSLRLAGGRETQYF.

J is TRBJ2-2 and V is TRBV7-9; 8 nucleotides line up with TRBD2. The CDR3 has 12 residues. Unmatched junction bases numbered 6, after V lost 11 bases and J lost 7 bases. CDR1 is SEHNR, CDR2 FQNEAQ, per germline (reference sequence). The CDR3 sequence: CASGLVGGELFF. The CDR3 bases are TGTGCCTCGGGACTAGTGGGCGGGGAGCTGTTTTTT. The variable domain in full, completed from reference TRBV7-9 and TRBJ2-2, reads DTGVSQNPRHKITKRGQNVTFRCDPISEHNRLYWYRQTLGQGPEFLTYFQNEAQLEKSRLLSDRFSAERPKGSFSTLEIQRTEQGDSAMYLCASGLVGGELFFGEGSRLTVL.

This clone was detected once. This chain joins TRBV14 and TRBJ2-6; D is unclear. The CDR3 loop spans 13 amino acids. The V gene's germline CDR1 is SGHDN and CDR2 FVKESK. V was cut by 4 bases and J by 4 bases, with 5 bases left in between. Here the CDR3 DNA reads TGTGCCAGCAGCCTTCGGGGGGCCAACGTCCTGACTTTC. It specifies CASSLRGANVLTF. Complete variable domain (other parts from reference TRBV14 and TRBJ2-6): EAGVTQFPSHSVIEKGQTVTLRCDPISGHDNLYWYRRVMGKEIKFLLHFVKESKQDESGMPNNRFLAERTGGTYSTLKVQPAELEDSGVYFCASSLRGANVLTFGAGSRLTVL.

This rearrangement joins TRBV7-6 to TRBJ2-2, with 7 bases aligning to TRBD1. The CDR3 is 14 amino acids. CDR1 and CDR2 (germline): SGHVS, FNYEAQ. Unmatched junction bases numbered 2, after V lost 7 bases and J lost 0 bases. CDR3 DNA sequence: TGTGCCAGCACCGGGACAGCGAACACCGGGGAGCTGTTTTTT. It codes for CASTGTANTGELFF. The complete variable domain, with remaining parts taken from reference TRBV7-6 and TRBJ2-2, reads GAGVSQSPRYKVTKRGQDVALRCDPISGHVSLYWYRQALGQGPEFLTYFNYEAQQDKSGLPNDRFSAERPEGSISTLTIQRTEQRDSAMYRCASTGTANTGELFFGEGSRLTVL.

The table lists this clone with a count of one. The chain links TRBV5-1 to TRBJ1-4; TRBD1 might be the D (6 bases). This CDR3 contains 15 residues. The germline gives CDR1 SGHRS, CDR2 YFSETQ. The V gene lost 1 base and the J gene lost 3 bases, with 10 bases spanning the gap. The CDR3: CASSLLQGANEKLFF. In DNA form, the CDR3 reads TGCGCCAGCAGCTTGCTACAGGGCGCTAATGAAAAACTGTTTTTT.

J is TRBJ2-7 and V is TRBV29-1, with 9 nucleotides matching TRBD2. There are 13 residues in the CDR3. Looked up from germline, CDR1 is SQVTM and CDR2 is ANQGSEA. After removal of 6 bases from V and 4 bases from J, the junction contained 7 bases not matched to a gene. The CDR3 DNA sequence: TGCAGCGTCGTGACTAGCGGATTGTACGAGCAGTACTTC. Protein sequence: CSVVTSGLYEQYF.

V is TRBV3-1 (or the pseudogene TRBV3-2) and J is TRBJ1-1; 7 bases are a match to TRBD1. Germline values: CDR1 LGHDT, CDR2 YNNKEL (reference sequence). The CDR3 covers 11 residues. V was clipped by 4 bases and J by 8 bases; unmatched bases: 1. The CDR3 sequence: CASSRDREAFF. The CDR3 coding sequence is TGTGCCAGCAGCCGGGACAGAGAAGCTTTCTTT.

This clone was recorded once. Other DNA sequences from this sample encode an identical CDR3 as well. DNA for the CDR3: TGTGCCAGCAGCTTGGGACAGGGGAGCTCCTACGAGCAGTACTTC. This codes for CASSLGQGSSYEQYF. The chain combines TRBV5-4 with TRBJ2-7, with 8 positions matching TRBD1. CDR1 is SGHNT and CDR2 is YYREEE in the germline V gene (reference sequence). V gave up 0 bases and J gave up 0 bases; unmatched junction bases: 2. The CDR3 contains 15 residues.

This chain joins TRBV27 and TRBJ2-7, with 10 nucleotides matching TRBD1. The CDR3 is 15 residues long. CDR1 MNHEY and CDR2 SMNVEV come from the germline V gene (reference sequence). V gave up 3 bases and J gave up 6 bases; unmatched junction bases: 8. The CDR3 DNA follows: TGTGCCAGCAGTTTGGACAGGGGGATCCCTGGCGAGCAGTACTTC. Residues: CASSLDRGIPGEQYF.

The chain carries TRBV30 and TRBJ1-6, with 8 bases fitting TRBD1. The CDR3 has 14 amino acids. Germline lookup yields CDR1 GTSNPN and CDR2 SVGIG (reference sequence). V gave up 3 bases and J gave up 9 bases; unmatched junction bases: 7. In DNA, the CDR3 is TGTGCCTGGAGCTATACAGGGGGTGGTTCACCCCTCCACTTT. It is translated as CAWSYTGGGSPLHF. Full variable domain (outside the CDR3, taken from reference TRBV30 and TRBJ1-6): SQTIHQWPATLVQPVGSPLSLECTVEGTSNPNLYWYRQAAGRGLQLLFYSVGIGQISSEVPQNLSASRPQDRQFILSSKKLLLSDSGFYLCAWSYTGGGSPLHFGNGTRLTVT.

The chain has TRBV9 and TRBJ1-6; no definite D call. Deletions cut 3 bases from V and 4 bases from J, with 8 bases between. This CDR3 comprises 14 residues. CDR1 and CDR2 from the germline V gene are SGDLS and YYNGEE. The CDR3 spells CASSETVYNSPLHF. CDR3 coding DNA: TGTGCCAGCAGCGAAACAGTTTATAATTCACCCCTCCACTTT. The entire variable domain, with the rest obtained from reference TRBV9 and TRBJ1-6, is as follows: DSGVTQTPKHLITATGQRVTLRCSPRSGDLSVYWYQQSLDQGLQFLIQYYNGEERAKGNILERFSAQQFPDLHSELNLSSLELGDSALYFCASSETVYNSPLHFGNGTRLTVT.

The chain is built from TRBV5-1 and TRBJ1-6, with a weak D call TRBD1 (5 bases). Deletions cut 0 bases from V and 7 bases from J, with 11 bases between. This CDR3 is built from 15 residues. Germline lookup yields CDR1 SGHRS and CDR2 YFSETQ. This CDR3 reads CASSLEAGTNSPLHF. The CDR3 bases are TGCGCCAGCAGCTTGGAAGCGGGGACCAATTCACCCCTCCACTTT.

The CDR3 bases are TGTGCCAGCAGCTCCTCGGGAGCCGGGGAGCTGTTTTTT. This gives the protein CASSSSGAGELFF. This rearrangement joins TRBV7-9 to TRBJ2-2, with D perhaps matching TRBD2 (6 bases). V shed 4 bases and J shed 6 bases, with 9 bases lying between them. Looked up from germline, CDR1 is SEHNR and CDR2 is FQNEAQ (reference sequence). This CDR3 has 13 residues.

CDR3 nucleotides: TGTGCCACCAGCAGAGATTTGAAAACAGTGAACGGCTACACCTTC. Residues: CATSRDLKTVNGYTF. The chain carries TRBV15 and TRBJ1-2; D uncertain. The germline V and J ends were trimmed by 0 bases and 8 bases, with 16 bases remaining between them. Germline CDR1 and CDR2: LNHNV and YYDKDF (reference sequence). The CDR3 is made up of 15 amino acids. Full variable domain (remainder filled in from reference TRBV15 and TRBJ1-2): DAMVIQNPRYQVTQFGKPVTLSCSQTLNHNVMYWYQQKSSQAPKLLFHYYDKDFNNEADTPDNFQSRRPNTSFCFLDIRSPGLGDTAMYLCATSRDLKTVNGYTFGSGTRLTVV.

The J gene is TRBJ1-1, the V gene TRBV6-2 or TRBV6-3; weak D call: TRBD1 (6 bases). Germline assignment: CDR1 MNHEY and CDR2 SVGEGT. V was shortened by 5 bases and J by 3 bases, with 13 bases between the two germline ends. CDR3 length: 14 amino acids. For the CDR3, the DNA is TGTGCCAGCAGTAAACAGGGTATGTACACTGAAGCTTTCTTT. Translation gives CASSKQGMYTEAFF.

The rearrangement joins TRBV28 to TRBJ2-1, with a weak D call TRBD2 (5 bases). This CDR3 is 15 amino acids long. CDR1 is MDHEN, CDR2 SYDVKM, per germline. The V gene lost 1 base and the J gene lost 7 bases, with 14 bases spanning the gap. The CDR3 sequence is CASSLSSGFLNEQFF. CDR3 in DNA: TGTGCCAGCAGTTTATCCTCGGGGTTTTTAAATGAGCAGTTCTTC.

This clone showed up just once. CDR3 DNA: TGCGCCAGCAGCCCCGGGACTAGCGGGGGGTACAATGAGCAGTTCTTC. Residues: CASSPGTSGGYNEQFF. The V and J genes are TRBV5-1 and TRBJ2-1; 15 bases are shared with TRBD2. The CDR3 contains 16 residues. Per germline, CDR1 SGHRS and CDR2 YFSETQ. V lost 4 bases to trimming and J lost 4 bases; unmatched junction nucleotides: 3.

V gene TRBV13 combines with J gene TRBJ1-1, with 10 bases aligning to TRBD1. Germline V lookup: CDR1 PRHDT, CDR2 FYEKMQ (reference sequence). The V gene end was trimmed by 2 bases and the J gene end by 0 bases; junction bases not matched to a gene: 9. The CDR3 consists of 18 residues. CDR3 bases: TGTGCCAGCAGCTTAAAGCTTCGGACAGGGGGAATGAACACTGAAGCTTTCTTT. It specifies CASSLKLRTGGMNTEAFF.

V is TRBV5-1 and J is TRBJ2-1, with D possibly matching TRBD1 (6 bases). The length of the CDR3 is 14 residues. Germline V lookup: CDR1 SGHRS, CDR2 YFSETQ. Trimming cost V 0 bases and J 8 bases, with 12 bases left between them. In nucleotides, the CDR3 is TGCGCCAGCAGCTTGGTTTGGACAGCCGATGAGCAGTTCTTC. Amino acids: CASSLVWTADEQFF.

The chain recombines TRBV19 with TRBJ1-4; 9 nucleotides align to TRBD1. CDR3 length equals 14 residues. In germline, CDR1 is LNHDA, CDR2 SQIVND (reference sequence). J was trimmed by 6 bases and V by 4 bases; bases with no gene match: 3. CDR3 bases: TGTGCCAGTAGTAGGGGACAGGGTCATGAAAAACTGTTTTTT. Protein: CASSRGQGHEKLFF.

The table lists this clone with a count of one. The J gene is TRBJ2-5, the V gene TRBV29-1, with TRBD2 as a possible D gene (6 bases). V was trimmed by 2 bases and J by 2 bases, leaving 12 bases between them. Per the germline V gene, CDR1 is SQVTM and CDR2 is ANQGSEA. CDR3 length: 14 residues. CDR3 loop: CSVEPRDLQETQYF. The CDR3 DNA is TGCAGCGTTGAACCCCGGGACTTACAAGAGACCCAGTACTTC.

CDR3 coding DNA: TGTGCCAGCAGCATCGCGGTAGATGCAGATACGCAGTATTTT. Protein product: CASSIAVDADTQYF. The genes are TRBV5-4 and TRBJ2-3; D call uncertain. V lost 4 bases, J lost 4 bases, and 13 bases lay in between. The V gene's germline CDR1 is SGHNT and CDR2 YYREEE (reference sequence). This CDR3 comprises 14 residues.